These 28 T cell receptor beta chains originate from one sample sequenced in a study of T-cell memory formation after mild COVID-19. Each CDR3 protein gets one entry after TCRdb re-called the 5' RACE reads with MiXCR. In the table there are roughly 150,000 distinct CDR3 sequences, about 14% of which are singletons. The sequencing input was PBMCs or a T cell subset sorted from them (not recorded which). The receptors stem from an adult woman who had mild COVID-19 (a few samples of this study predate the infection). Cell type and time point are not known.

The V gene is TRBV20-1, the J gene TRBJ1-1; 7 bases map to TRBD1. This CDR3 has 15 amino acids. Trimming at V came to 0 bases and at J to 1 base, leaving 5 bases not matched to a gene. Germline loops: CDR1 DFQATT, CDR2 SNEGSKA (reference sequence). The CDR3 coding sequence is TGCAGTGCTAGAGAGGGCAGGGGGTCGAACACTGAAGCTTTCTTT. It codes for CSAREGRGSNTEAFF.

CDR3: CATKGRGGTEAFF. The DNA for the CDR3 is TGTGCCACCAAAGGTAGGGGGGGCACTGAAGCTTTCTTT. This chain links TRBV6-5 with TRBJ1-1; D is perhaps TRBD1 (6 bases). The germline V gene has CDR1 MNHEY and CDR2 SVGAGI. Between the trimmed V and J ends, which lost 10 bases and 4 bases, there was a span of 16 bases. The CDR3 spans 13 residues.

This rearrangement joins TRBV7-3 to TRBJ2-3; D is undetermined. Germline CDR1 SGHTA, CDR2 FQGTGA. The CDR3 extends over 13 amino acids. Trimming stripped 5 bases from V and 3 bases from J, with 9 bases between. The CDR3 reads CASSGDGTDTQYF. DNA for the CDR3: TGTGCCAGCAGCGGTGATGGAACAGATACGCAGTATTTT.

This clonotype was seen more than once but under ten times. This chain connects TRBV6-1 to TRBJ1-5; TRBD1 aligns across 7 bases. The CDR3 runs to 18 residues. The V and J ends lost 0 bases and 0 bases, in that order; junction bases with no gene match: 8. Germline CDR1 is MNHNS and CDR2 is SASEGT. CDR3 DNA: TGTGCCAGCAGTGAAGCGGCCGGGACAGTGTATAGCAATCAGCCCCAGCATTTT. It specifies CASSEAAGTVYSNQPQHF.

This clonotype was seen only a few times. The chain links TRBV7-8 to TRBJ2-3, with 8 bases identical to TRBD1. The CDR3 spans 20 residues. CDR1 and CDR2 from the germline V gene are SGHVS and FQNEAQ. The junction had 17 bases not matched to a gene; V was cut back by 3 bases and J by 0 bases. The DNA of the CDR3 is TGTGCCAGCAGCTTTAGAGGGGGACAGGTCATTACCTCTAGCACAGATACGCAGTATTTT. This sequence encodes CASSFRGGQVITSSTDTQYF.

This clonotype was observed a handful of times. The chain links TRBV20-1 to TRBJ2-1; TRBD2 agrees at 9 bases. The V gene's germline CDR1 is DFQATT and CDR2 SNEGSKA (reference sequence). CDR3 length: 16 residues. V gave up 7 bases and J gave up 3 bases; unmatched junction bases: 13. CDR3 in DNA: TGCAGTGTTGGCCGAGGGGTAGCGGGGGACTACAATGAGCAGTTCTTC. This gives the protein CSVGRGVAGDYNEQFF.

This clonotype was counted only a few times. In DNA, the CDR3 is TGTGCCAGCAGCTTCCACCTCGGACATCCTACGCAGTATTTT. Residues: CASSFHLGHPTQYF. J is TRBJ2-3 and V is TRBV7-9, with D perhaps matching TRBD1 (5 bases). Trimming removed 3 bases from V and 8 bases from J, with 15 bases in between. Germline-derived CDR1 and CDR2 are SEHNR and FQNEAQ (reference sequence). The CDR3 totals 14 residues.

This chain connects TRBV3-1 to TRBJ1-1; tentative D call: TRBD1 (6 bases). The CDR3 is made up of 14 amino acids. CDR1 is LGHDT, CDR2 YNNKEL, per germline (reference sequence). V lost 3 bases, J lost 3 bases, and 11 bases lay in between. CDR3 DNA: TGTGCCAGCAGCCAGTACAGGGTTTACACTGAAGCTTTCTTT. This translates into CASSQYRVYTEAFF.

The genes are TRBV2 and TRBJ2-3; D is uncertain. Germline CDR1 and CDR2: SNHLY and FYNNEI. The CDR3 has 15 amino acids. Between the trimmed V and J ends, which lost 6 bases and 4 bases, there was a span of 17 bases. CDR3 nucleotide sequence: TGTGCCAGCAGCCCGGGCGGCGCCAACCCAGATACGCAGTATTTT. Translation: CASSPGGANPDTQYF.

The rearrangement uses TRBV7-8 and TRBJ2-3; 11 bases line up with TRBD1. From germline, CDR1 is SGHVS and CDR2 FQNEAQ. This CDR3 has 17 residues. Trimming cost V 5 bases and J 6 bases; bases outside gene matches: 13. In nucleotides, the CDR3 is TGTGCCAGCAGCCATGCCCCCGGACAGGGGGCGTTTGATACGCAGTATTTT. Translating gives CASSHAPGQGAFDTQYF.

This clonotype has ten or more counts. CDR3: CASSWTDNNEQFF. The CDR3 DNA follows: TGTGCCAGCAGTTGGACAGATAACAATGAGCAGTTCTTC. This sequence joins TRBV7-3 and TRBJ2-1; possible D gene TRBD1, 6 bases. CDR3 length equals 13 residues. V was clipped by 6 bases and J by 5 bases, with 11 bases between them. From germline, CDR1 is SGHTA and CDR2 FQGTGA.

The CDR3 sequence is CASTPGSTGELFF. The CDR3 DNA reads TGTGCCAGCACCCCCGGCTCCACCGGGGAGCTGTTTTTT. The chain joins TRBV12-3 or TRBV12-4 to TRBJ2-2; D uncertain. The CDR3 is 13 amino acids. The V end lost 7 bases, the J end lost 4 bases, and 10 bases lay between the germline ends.

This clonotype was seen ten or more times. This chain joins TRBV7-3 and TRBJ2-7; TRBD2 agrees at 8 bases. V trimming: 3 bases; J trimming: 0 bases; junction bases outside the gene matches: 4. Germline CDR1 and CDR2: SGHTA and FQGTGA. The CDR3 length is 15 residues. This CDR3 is CASSLGLGSSYEQYF. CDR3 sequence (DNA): TGTGCCAGCAGCTTGGGACTAGGTAGCTCCTACGAGCAGTACTTC.

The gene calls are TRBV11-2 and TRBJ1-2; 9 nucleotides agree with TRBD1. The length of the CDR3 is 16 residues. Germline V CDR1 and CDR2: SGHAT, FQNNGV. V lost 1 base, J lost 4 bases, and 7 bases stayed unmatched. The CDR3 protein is CASSLAGTGISYGYTF. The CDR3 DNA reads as TGTGCCAGCAGCTTAGCCGGGACAGGGATCTCCTATGGCTACACCTTC.

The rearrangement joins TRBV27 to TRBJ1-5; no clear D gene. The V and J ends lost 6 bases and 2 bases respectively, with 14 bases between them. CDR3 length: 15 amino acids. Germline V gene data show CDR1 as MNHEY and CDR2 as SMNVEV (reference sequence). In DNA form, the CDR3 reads TGTGCCAGCAGACCCTCGTGGGTGGGCAATCAGCCCCAGCATTTT. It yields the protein CASRPSWVGNQPQHF.

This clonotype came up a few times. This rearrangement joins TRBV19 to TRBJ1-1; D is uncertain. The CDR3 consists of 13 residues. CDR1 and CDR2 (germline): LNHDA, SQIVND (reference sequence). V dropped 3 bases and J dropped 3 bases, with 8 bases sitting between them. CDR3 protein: CASSMLSDTEAFF. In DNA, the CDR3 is TGTGCCAGTAGTATGCTCTCGGACACTGAAGCTTTCTTT.

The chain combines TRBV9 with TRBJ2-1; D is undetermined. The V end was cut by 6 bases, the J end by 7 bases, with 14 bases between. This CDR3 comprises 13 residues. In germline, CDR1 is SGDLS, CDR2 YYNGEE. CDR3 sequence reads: CASKGPDINEQFF. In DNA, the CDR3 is TGTGCCAGCAAAGGACCAGATATTAATGAGCAGTTCTTC.

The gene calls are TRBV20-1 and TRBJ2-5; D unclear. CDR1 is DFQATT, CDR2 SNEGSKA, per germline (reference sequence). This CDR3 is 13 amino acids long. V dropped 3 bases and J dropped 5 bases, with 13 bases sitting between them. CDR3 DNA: TGCAGTGCTAGGGTCCAAAACCGGGAGACCCAGTACTTC. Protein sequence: CSARVQNRETQYF.

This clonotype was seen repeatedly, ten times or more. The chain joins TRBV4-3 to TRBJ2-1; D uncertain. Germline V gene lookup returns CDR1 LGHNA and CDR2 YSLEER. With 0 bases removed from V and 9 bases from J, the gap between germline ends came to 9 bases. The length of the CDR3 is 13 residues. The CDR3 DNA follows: TGCGCCAGCAGCCAAGAAAGCAACAGTGAGCAGTTCTTC. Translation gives CASSQESNSEQFF.

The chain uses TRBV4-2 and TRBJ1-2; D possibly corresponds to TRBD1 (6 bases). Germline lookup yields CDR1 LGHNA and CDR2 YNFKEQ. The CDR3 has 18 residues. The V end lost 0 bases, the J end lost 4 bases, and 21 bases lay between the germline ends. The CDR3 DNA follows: TGTGCCAGCAGCCAAGATATTGTAGGCCGGGACACGGGCTATGGCTACACCTTC. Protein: CASSQDIVGRDTGYGYTF.

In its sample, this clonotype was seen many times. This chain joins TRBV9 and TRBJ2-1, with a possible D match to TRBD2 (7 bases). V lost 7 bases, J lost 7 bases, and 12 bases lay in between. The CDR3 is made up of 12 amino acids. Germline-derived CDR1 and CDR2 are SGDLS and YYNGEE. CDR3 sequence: CASGGAENEQFF. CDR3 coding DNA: TGTGCCAGCGGGGGGGCGGAGAATGAGCAGTTCTTC.

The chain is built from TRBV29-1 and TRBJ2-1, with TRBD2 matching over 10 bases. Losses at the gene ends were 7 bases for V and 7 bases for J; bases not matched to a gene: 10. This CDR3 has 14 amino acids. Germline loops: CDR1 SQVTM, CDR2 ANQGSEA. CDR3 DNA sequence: TGCAGCGGATCGAGCGGGAGGGCAAATAATGAGCAGTTCTTC. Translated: CSGSSGRANNEQFF.

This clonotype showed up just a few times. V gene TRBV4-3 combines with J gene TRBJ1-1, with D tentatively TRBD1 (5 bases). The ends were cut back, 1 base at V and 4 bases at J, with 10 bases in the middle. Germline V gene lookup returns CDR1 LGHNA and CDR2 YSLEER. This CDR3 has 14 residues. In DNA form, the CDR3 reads TGCGCCAGCAGCCAAGGGACACGGGCCACTGAAGCTTTCTTT. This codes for CASSQGTRATEAFF.

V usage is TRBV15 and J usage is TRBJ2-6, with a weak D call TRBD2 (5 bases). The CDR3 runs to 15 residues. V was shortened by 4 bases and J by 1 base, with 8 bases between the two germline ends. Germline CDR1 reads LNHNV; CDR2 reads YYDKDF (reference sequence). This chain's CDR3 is CATSTRVSGANVLTF. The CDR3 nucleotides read TGTGCCACCAGCACGAGGGTGTCTGGGGCCAACGTCCTGACTTTC. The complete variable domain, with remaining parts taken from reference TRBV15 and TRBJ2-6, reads DAMVIQNPRYQVTQFGKPVTLSCSQTLNHNVMYWYQQKSSQAPKLLFHYYDKDFNNEADTPDNFQSRRPNTSFCFLDIRSPGLGDTAMYLCATSTRVSGANVLTFGAGSRLTVL.

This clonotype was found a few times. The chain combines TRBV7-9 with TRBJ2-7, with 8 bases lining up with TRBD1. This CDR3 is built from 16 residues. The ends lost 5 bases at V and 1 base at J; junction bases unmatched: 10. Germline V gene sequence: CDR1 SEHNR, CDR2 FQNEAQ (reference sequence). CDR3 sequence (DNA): TGTGCCAGCAGCCTAGGACAGGGAAGTCATTCCTACGAGCAGTACTTC. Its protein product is CASSLGQGSHSYEQYF.

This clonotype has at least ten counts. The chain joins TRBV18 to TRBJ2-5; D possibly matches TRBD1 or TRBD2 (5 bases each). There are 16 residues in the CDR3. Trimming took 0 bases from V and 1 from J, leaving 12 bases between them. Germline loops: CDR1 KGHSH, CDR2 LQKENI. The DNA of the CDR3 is TGTGCCAGCTCACCACCGGGGGTTACGACCCAAGAGACCCAGTACTTC. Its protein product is CASSPPGVTTQETQYF. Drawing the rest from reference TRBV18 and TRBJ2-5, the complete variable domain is NAGVMQNPRHLVRRRGQEARLRCSPMKGHSHVYWYRQLPEEGLKFMVYLQKENIIDESGMPKERFSAEFPKEGPSILRIQQVVRGDSAAYFCASSPPGVTTQETQYFGPGTRLLVL.

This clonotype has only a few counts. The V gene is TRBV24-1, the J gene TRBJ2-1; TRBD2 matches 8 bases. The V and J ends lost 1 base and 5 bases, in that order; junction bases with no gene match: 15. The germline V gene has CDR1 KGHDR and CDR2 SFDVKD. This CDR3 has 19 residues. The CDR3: CATSDLGGFPGGPDNEQFF. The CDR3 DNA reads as TGTGCCACCAGTGATTTAGGCGGGTTCCCGGGGGGGCCCGACAATGAGCAGTTCTTC.

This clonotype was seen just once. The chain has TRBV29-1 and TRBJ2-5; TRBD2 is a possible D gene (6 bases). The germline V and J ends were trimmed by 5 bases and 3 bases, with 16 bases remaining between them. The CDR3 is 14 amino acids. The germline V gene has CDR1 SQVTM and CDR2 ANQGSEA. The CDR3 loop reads CSVPPRRGEETQYF. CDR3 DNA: TGCAGCGTTCCTCCCCGGCGCGGGGAAGAGACCCAGTACTTC.